This TCR beta chain was sequenced in a study of CD8+CD57+ T cells in acquired aplastic anemia. Study-wide context: Each DNA sample taken from sorted CD4+ and CD8+ cells came to approximately 3.2 ug on average.

Researchers used genomic DNA as the template to profile TCR beta VDJ and CDR3. TCRdb called the reads again in MiXCR, with one record for every CDR3 protein. There are some 120,000 distinct CDR3 sequences in the sample; around 48% occur only once, and 2% to 3% lies in the top ten. Trimming cost V 6 bases and J 0 bases, with 13 bases left between them. The CDR3 has 15 amino acids. The sequencing sample was made of sorted CD4+, CD8+, or CD8+CD57+ T cells (not recorded which) from PBMCs. This sequence originates from a human donor in good health, serving as a control. The rearrangement uses TRBV12-3 or TRBV12-4 and TRBJ2-3; D unresolved. This CDR3 reads CASSLGLLSTDTQYF. As DNA, the CDR3 is TGTGCCAGCAGCCTAGGGCTACTAAGCACAGATACGCAGTATTTT.